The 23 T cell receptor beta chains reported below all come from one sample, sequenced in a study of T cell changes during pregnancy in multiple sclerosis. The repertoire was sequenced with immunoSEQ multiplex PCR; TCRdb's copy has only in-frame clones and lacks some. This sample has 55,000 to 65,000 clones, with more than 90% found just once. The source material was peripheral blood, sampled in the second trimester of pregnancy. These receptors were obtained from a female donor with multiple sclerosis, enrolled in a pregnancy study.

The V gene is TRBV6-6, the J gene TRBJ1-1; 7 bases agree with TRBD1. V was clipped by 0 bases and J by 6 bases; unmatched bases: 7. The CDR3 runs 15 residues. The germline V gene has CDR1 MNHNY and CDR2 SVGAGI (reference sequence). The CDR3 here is CASSYSSQGVPEAFF. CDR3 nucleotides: TGTGCCAGCAGTTACTCGAGTCAGGGGGTCCCTGAAGCTTTCTTT.

CDR3 nucleotides: TGTGCCAGCAGTTTATTGACGACAGGGAGATTTCGCGAGCAGTACTTC. Translated: CASSLLTTGRFREQYF. V and J are TRBV27 and TRBJ2-7; 7 bases align to TRBD1. The trim removed 1 base at V and 6 bases at J, leaving 12 bases unmatched. Germline CDR1 MNHEY, CDR2 SMNVEV (reference sequence). CDR3 length: 16 amino acids.

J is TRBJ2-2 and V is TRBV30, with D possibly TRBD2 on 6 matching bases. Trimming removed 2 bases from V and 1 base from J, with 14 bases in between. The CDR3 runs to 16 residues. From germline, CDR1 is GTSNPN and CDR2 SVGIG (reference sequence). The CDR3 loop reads CAWSQPPGLNTGELFF. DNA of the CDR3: TGTGCCTGGAGTCAGCCTCCGGGACTGAACACCGGGGAGCTGTTTTTT.

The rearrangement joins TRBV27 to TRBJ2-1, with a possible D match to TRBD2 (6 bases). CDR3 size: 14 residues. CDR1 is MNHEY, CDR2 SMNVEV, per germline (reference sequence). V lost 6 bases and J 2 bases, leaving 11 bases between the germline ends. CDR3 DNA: TGTGCCAGCAGCCTTAGCGGAACCTACAATGAGCAGTTCTTC. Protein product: CASSLSGTYNEQFF.

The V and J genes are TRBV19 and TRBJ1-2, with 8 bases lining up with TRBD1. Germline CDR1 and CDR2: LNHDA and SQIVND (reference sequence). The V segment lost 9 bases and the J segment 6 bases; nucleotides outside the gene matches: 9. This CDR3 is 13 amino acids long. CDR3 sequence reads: CARDPKTGDGYTF. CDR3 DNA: TGTGCCAGAGATCCTAAGACAGGGGATGGCTACACCTTC.

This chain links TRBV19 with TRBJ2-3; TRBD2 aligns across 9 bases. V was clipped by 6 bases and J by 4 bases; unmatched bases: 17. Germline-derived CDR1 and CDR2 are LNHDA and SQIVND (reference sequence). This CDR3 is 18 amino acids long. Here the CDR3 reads CASRGGGRAFKLADTQYF. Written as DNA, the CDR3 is TGTGCCAGTAGGGGAGGCGGGAGGGCCTTTAAACTCGCAGATACGCAGTATTTT.

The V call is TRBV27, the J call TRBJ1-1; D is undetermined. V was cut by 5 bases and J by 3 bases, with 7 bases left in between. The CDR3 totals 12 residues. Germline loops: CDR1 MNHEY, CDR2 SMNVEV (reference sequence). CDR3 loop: CASSRGDTEAFF. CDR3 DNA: TGTGCCAGCAGTCGGGGAGACACTGAAGCTTTCTTT.

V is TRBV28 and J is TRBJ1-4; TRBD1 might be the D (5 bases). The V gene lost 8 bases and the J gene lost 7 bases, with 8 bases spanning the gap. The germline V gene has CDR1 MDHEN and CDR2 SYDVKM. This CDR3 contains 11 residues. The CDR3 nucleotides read TGTGCCAGCGGGAGGGGTGAAAAACTGTTTTTT. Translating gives CASGRGEKLFF.

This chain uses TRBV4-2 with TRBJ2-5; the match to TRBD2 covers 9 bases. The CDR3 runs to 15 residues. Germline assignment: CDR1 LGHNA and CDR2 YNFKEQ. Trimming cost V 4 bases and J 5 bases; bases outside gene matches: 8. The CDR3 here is CASSPVAGASETQYF. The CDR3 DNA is TGTGCCAGCAGCCCGGTAGCGGGAGCCTCCGAGACCCAGTACTTC.

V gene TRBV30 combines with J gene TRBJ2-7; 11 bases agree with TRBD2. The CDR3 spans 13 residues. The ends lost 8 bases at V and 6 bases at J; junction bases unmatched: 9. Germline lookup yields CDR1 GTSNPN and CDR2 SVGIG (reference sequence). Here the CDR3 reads CAGSSLAGGEQYF. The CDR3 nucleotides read TGTGCCGGTAGTTCGCTAGCGGGAGGCGAGCAGTACTTC.

The CDR3 DNA is TGTGCCAGCAGCCAAGAGTTAGCGGGAGGCCACGAGCAGTACTTC. It encodes CASSQELAGGHEQYF. The V gene is TRBV4-2, the J gene TRBJ2-5; 10 nucleotides match TRBD2. The J call could be wrong; TRBJ2-7 is a better fit for the DNA end. Germline loops: CDR1 LGHNA, CDR2 YNFKEQ. The CDR3 extends over 15 amino acids.

The DNA for the CDR3 is TGTGCCAGCAGCAGGCACCTCGGGGGACAGGGGGCCTACGAGCAGTACTTC. Amino acid sequence: CASSRHLGGQGAYEQYF. V and J are TRBV21-1 and TRBJ2-7; the tabulated D call, TRBD1, remains unverified against the DNA. TRBV21-1 is shown as a pseudogene. There are 17 residues in the CDR3.

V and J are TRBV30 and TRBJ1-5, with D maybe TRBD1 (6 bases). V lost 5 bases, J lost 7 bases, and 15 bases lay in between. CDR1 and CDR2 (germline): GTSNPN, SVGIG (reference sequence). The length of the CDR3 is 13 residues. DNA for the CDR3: TGTGCCTGGGGCGCAGGGGTTGGACAGCCCCAGCATTTT. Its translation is CAWGAGVGQPQHF.

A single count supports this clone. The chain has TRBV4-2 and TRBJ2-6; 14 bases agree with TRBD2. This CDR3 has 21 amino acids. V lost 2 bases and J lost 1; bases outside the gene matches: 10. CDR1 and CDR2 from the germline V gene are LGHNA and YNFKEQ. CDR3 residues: CASSQREAGTSGSSGANVLTF. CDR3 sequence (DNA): TGTGCCAGCAGCCAACGAGAAGCCGGGACTAGCGGGAGTTCTGGGGCCAACGTCCTGACTTTC.

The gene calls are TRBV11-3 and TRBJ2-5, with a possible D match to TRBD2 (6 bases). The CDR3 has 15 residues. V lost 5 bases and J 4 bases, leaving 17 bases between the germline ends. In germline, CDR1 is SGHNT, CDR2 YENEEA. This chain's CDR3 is CASSGGRGSGETQYF. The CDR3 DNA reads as TGTGCCAGCAGCGGCGGTCGGGGGTCGGGAGAGACCCAGTACTTC.

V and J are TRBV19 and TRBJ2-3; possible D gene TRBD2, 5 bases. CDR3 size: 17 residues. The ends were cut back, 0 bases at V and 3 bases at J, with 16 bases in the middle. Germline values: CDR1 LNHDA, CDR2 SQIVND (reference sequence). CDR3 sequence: CASSIEFARVGTDTQYF. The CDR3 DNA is TGTGCCAGTAGTATAGAGTTTGCGAGGGTCGGGACAGATACGCAGTATTTT.

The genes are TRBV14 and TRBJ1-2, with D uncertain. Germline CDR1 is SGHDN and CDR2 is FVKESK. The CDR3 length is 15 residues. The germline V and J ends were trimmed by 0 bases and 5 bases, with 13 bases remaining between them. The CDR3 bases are TGTGCCAGCAGCCAAGATCGGCGTAGCACTTATGGCTACACCTTC. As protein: CASSQDRRSTYGYTF. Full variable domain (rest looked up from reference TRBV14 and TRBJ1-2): EAGVTQFPSHSVIEKGQTVTLRCDPISGHDNLYWYRRVMGKEIKFLLHFVKESKQDESGMPNNRFLAERTGGTYSTLKVQPAELEDSGVYFCASSQDRRSTYGYTFGSGTRLTVV.

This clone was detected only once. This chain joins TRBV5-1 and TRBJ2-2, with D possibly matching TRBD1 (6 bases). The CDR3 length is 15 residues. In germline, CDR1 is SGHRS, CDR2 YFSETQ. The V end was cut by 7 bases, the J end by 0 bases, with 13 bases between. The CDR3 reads CASCRDTPNTGELFF. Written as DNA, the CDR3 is TGCGCCAGCTGCCGGGACACCCCGAACACCGGGGAGCTGTTTTTT.

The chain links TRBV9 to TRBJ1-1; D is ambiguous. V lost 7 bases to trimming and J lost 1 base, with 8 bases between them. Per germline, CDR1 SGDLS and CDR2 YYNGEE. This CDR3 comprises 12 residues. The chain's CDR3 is CASGTANTEAFF. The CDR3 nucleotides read TGTGCCAGCGGAACAGCGAACACTGAAGCTTTCTTT.

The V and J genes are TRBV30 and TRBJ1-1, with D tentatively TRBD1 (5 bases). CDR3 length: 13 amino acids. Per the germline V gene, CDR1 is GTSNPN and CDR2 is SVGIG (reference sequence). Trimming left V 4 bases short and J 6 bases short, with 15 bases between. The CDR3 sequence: CAWKLRGYPEAFF. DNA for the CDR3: TGTGCCTGGAAGCTTCGGGGGTACCCTGAAGCTTTCTTT. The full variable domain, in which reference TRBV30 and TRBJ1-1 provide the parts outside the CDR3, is SQTIHQWPATLVQPVGSPLSLECTVEGTSNPNLYWYRQAAGRGLQLLFYSVGIGQISSEVPQNLSASRPQDRQFILSSKKLLLSDSGFYLCAWKLRGYPEAFFGQGTRLTVV.

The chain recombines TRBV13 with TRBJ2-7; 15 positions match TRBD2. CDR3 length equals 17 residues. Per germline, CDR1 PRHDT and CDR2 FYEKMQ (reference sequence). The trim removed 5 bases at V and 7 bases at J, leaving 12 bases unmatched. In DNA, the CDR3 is TGTGCCAGCAGCATACCCTGGACTAGCGGGAGGGCCGGGGAGCAGTACTTC. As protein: CASSIPWTSGRAGEQYF.

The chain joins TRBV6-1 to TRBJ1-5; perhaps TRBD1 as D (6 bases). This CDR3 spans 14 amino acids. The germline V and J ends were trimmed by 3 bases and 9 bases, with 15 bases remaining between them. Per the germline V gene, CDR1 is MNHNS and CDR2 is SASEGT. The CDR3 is CASSDPAGVRPQHF. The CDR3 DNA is TGTGCCAGCAGTGATCCGGCAGGGGTTAGGCCCCAGCATTTT.

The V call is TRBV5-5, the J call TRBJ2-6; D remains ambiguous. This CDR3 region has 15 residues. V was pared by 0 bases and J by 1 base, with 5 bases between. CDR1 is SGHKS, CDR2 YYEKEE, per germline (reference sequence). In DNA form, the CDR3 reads TGTGCCAGCAGCTTGGACGAGTCTGGGGCCAACGTCCTGACTTTC. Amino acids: CASSLDESGANVLTF.